A single sample gave rise to the 16 T cell receptor beta chains below, sequenced in a study of T-cell reconstitution after alpha-beta-depleted transplantation in children. Unique molecular identifiers were incorporated when the TCRbeta library was constructed. TCRdb ran MiXCR on the PCR reads and lists one entry per CDR3 protein. The table lists about 110,000 distinct CDR3 sequences, over 9% of them singletons. This material consisted of PBMCs, taken before TCRalphabeta/CD19-depleted stem cell transplant. All receptors derive from a boy younger than 10 with acute lymphoblastic leukemia, due to receive a stem cell transplant.

Many counts were recorded for this clonotype. The V gene is TRBV10-3, the J gene TRBJ2-1; a weak D match, TRBD1 (6 bases). Trimming stripped 8 bases from V and 7 bases from J, with 9 bases between. CDR1 and CDR2 from the germline V gene are ENHRY and SYGVKD. The CDR3 is 11 residues long. The chain's CDR3 is CAISTGNEQFF. CDR3 nucleotide sequence: TGTGCCATCTCGACAGGTAATGAGCAGTTCTTC.

The rearrangement uses TRBV10-3 and TRBJ2-3, with unresolved D. The V gene lost 11 bases and the J gene lost 2 bases, with 11 bases spanning the gap. The length of the CDR3 is 12 residues. Germline-derived CDR1 and CDR2 are ENHRY and SYGVKD. For the CDR3, the DNA is TGTGCCGTTAGGAATGTCACAGATACGCAGTATTTT. Protein product: CAVRNVTDTQYF.

This clonotype was observed at least ten times. The J gene is TRBJ1-1, the V gene TRBV7-9; no firm D call. Germline V gene data show CDR1 as SEHNR and CDR2 as FQNEAQ (reference sequence). Trimming removed 2 bases at V and 5 bases at J, with 15 bases between. There are 15 residues in the CDR3. The CDR3 region is CASSLLAGRTTEAFF. The CDR3 DNA follows: TGTGCCAGCAGCTTATTGGCAGGCAGGACGACTGAAGCTTTCTTT.

The chain recombines TRBV28 with TRBJ2-7; D gene uncertain. Germline V gene lookup returns CDR1 MDHEN and CDR2 SYDVKM. CDR3 length equals 15 residues. The V gene lost 6 bases and the J gene lost 2 bases, with 17 bases spanning the gap. The DNA of the CDR3 is TGTGCCAGCAGCCCTTCGGATATATTTCCCTACGAGCAGTACTTC. Translated: CASSPSDIFPYEQYF.

Written as DNA, the CDR3 is TGCGCCAGCAGCTTAAGACAGGGGGATACAGATACGCAGTATTTT. Its translation is CASSLRQGDTDTQYF. The gene calls are TRBV5-1 and TRBJ2-3; 9 positions agree with TRBD1. The trim removed 2 bases at V and 3 bases at J, leaving 4 bases unmatched. Per the germline V gene, CDR1 is SGHRS and CDR2 is YFSETQ. The CDR3 is made up of 15 amino acids.

This clonotype was detected ten times or more. This sequence joins TRBV20-1 and TRBJ2-3; TRBD2 aligns across 12 bases. Germline CDR1 is DFQATT and CDR2 is SNEGSKA (reference sequence). The CDR3 loop spans 16 amino acids. With V trimmed by 1 base and J by 0 bases, 2 bases remained unmatched. The CDR3 loop is CSARGGTSGSTDTQYF. The CDR3 DNA follows: TGCAGTGCTAGAGGGGGGACTAGCGGGAGCACAGATACGCAGTATTTT.

At least ten counts were recorded for this clonotype. V gene TRBV5-1 combines with J gene TRBJ1-1; tentative D call: TRBD1 (5 bases). V lost 0 bases to trimming and J lost 3 bases, with 12 bases between them. This CDR3 comprises 15 residues. Germline V gene data show CDR1 as SGHRS and CDR2 as YFSETQ. CDR3: CASSLEQTGDTEAFF. CDR3 coding DNA: TGCGCCAGCAGCTTGGAACAGACGGGGGACACTGAAGCTTTCTTT.

This clonotype has more than one count but fewer than ten. J is TRBJ2-1 and V is TRBV5-1, with TRBD1 matching over 7 bases. V shed 0 bases, J shed 4 bases, and the junction held 7 bases outside the gene matches. Germline V CDR1 and CDR2: SGHRS, YFSETQ. The CDR3 is made up of 16 amino acids. CDR3 residues: CASSLARGTAYNEQFF. For the CDR3, the DNA is TGCGCCAGCAGCTTGGCGAGGGGGACAGCGTACAATGAGCAGTTCTTC.

This clonotype counts as large (0.1 to 1%). This CDR3 reads CSARDSGDLWNTEAFF. CDR3 DNA: TGCAGTGCTAGAGACTCAGGGGACCTATGGAACACTGAAGCTTTCTTT. The chain recombines TRBV20-1 with TRBJ1-1, with D maybe TRBD1 (6 bases). Per the germline V gene, CDR1 is DFQATT and CDR2 is SNEGSKA (reference sequence). V shed 0 bases and J shed 1 base, with 15 bases lying between them. This CDR3 region has 16 residues.

Ten or more counts support this clonotype. V is TRBV12-3 or TRBV12-4 and J is TRBJ2-7; 8 bases match TRBD1. After removal of 5 bases from V and 6 bases from J, the junction contained 6 bases not matched to a gene. This CDR3 contains 13 residues. This CDR3 reads CASSLQGGSEQYF. CDR3 bases: TGTGCCAGCAGTCTACAGGGGGGATCCGAGCAGTACTTC.

In regard to this clonotype: This may come from a read error, since a much larger clone is one base off. The rearrangement joins TRBV20-1 to TRBJ2-1, with 10 positions matching TRBD2. The CDR3 is 16 residues long. Germline assignment: CDR1 DFQATT and CDR2 SNEGSKA (reference sequence). The CDR3 spells CIAAPSGSRQYNEQFF. For the CDR3, the DNA is TGCATTGCGGCCCCTAGCGGGAGTCGACAATACAATGAGCAGTTCTTC.

The rearrangement links TRBV14 to TRBJ2-5, with D perhaps TRBD1 (5 bases). Per germline, CDR1 SGHDN and CDR2 FVKESK. The V and J ends lost 0 bases and 1 base respectively, with 18 bases between them. The CDR3 sequence is 18 residues long. The CDR3 region is CASSQELGQGQTQETQYF. Here the CDR3 DNA reads TGTGCCAGCAGCCAAGAGCTGGGGCAGGGCCAAACCCAAGAGACCCAGTACTTC.

This clonotype was detected a few times. The chain employs TRBV5-1 and TRBJ2-3; D is unresolved. In germline, CDR1 is SGHRS, CDR2 YFSETQ. V gave up 0 bases and J gave up 0 bases, with 8 bases separating them. The CDR3 consists of 15 residues. CDR3 in amino acids: CASSLGRTSTDTQYF. CDR3 nucleotide sequence: TGCGCCAGCAGCTTGGGACGCACTAGCACAGATACGCAGTATTTT.

This clonotype was found many times. The J gene is TRBJ2-2, the V gene TRBV25-1; no reliable D call. CDR3 length equals 14 residues. In germline, CDR1 is MGHDK, CDR2 SYGVNS. Trimming left V 5 bases short and J 0 bases short, with 7 bases between. The chain's CDR3 is CASSPPANTGELFF. The CDR3 DNA follows: TGTGCCAGCAGTCCCCCCGCGAACACCGGGGAGCTGTTTTTT.

This clonotype was detected a few times. This rearrangement joins TRBV6-5 to TRBJ2-3, with TRBD2 matching over 11 bases. Trimming cost V 5 bases and J 4 bases; bases outside gene matches: 2. CDR3 size: 14 residues. Germline V CDR1 and CDR2: MNHEY, SVGAGI. The CDR3 reads CASSTGLAADTQYF. The DNA of the CDR3 is TGTGCCAGCAGTACGGGACTAGCGGCAGATACGCAGTATTTT.

This clonotype was counted many times. V and J are TRBV20-1 and TRBJ2-7, with TRBD2 identical over 9 bases. Germline loops: CDR1 DFQATT, CDR2 SNEGSKA (reference sequence). With 7 bases clipped from V and 3 bases from J, the junction kept 4 bases outside the gene matches. The length of the CDR3 is 12 residues. The CDR3 coding sequence is TGCAGTGTTAGCGGGAGTAACTACGAGCAGTACTTC. Its protein is CSVSGSNYEQYF.